This T cell receptor (beta chain) was sequenced for a study of blood T cell repertoires in COVID-19. Study-wide context: Specimens from acute and convalescent COVID-19 originated in the United States, Italy and Spain. T cells, B-cell-depleted T cells, or PBMCs provided the cDNA or gDNA that served as material.

Authors' analysis steps: Reference gene primer amplification in the assay estimated nucleated cell counts. Assay used: immunoSEQ multiplex PCR; TCRdb lists only in-frame clones, some missing. Clone size and the V and J calls come from that table; the DNA yielded D and trimming. The sample contains approximately 100,000 clones, approximately 90% of which appear only once. V lost 5 bases, J lost 4 bases, and 5 bases stayed unmatched. The CDR3 has 14 residues. From germline, CDR1 is MNHEY and CDR2 SMNVEV (reference sequence). Specimen: peripheral blood. The V and J genes are TRBV27 and TRBJ1-5; 7 bases are shared with TRBD1. This clonotype was sampled from a human donor with acute or convalescent COVID-19. The donor label of this sample is uncertain. The CDR3 nucleotides are TGTGCCAGCAGTAGGGACAGCGGGAATCAGCCCCAGCATTTT. This codes for CASSRDSGNQPQHF.